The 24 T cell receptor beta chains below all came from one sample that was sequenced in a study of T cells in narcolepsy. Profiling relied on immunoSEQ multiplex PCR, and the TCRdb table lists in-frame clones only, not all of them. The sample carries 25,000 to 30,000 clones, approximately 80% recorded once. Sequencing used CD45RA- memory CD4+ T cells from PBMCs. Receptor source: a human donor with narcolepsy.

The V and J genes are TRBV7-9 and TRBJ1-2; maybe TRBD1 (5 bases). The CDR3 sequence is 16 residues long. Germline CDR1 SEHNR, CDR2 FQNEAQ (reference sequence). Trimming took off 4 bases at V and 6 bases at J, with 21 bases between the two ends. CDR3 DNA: TGTGCCAGCAGCTCCAACAAGGGGTCCCGGTACGATGGCTACACCTTC. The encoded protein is CASSSNKGSRYDGYTF. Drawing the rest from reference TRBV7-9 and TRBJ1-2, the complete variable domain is DTGVSQNPRHKITKRGQNVTFRCDPISEHNRLYWYRQTLGQGPEFLTYFQNEAQLEKSRLLSDRFSAERPKGSFSTLEIQRTEQGDSAMYLCASSSNKGSRYDGYTFGSGTRLTVV.

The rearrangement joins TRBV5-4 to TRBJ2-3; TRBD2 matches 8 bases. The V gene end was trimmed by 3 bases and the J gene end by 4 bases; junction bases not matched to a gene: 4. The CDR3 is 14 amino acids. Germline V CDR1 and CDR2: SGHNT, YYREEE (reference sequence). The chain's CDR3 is CASSSWTSPDTQYF. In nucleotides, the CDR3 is TGTGCCAGCAGCTCCTGGACTAGCCCAGATACGCAGTATTTT.

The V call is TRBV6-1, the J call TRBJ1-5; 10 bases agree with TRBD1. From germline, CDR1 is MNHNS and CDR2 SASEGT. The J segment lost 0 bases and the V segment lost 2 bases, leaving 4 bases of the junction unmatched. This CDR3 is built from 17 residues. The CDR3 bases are TGTGCCAGCAGTGAAAAGAGGACAGGGGGTAGCAATCAGCCCCAGCATTTT. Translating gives CASSEKRTGGSNQPQHF.

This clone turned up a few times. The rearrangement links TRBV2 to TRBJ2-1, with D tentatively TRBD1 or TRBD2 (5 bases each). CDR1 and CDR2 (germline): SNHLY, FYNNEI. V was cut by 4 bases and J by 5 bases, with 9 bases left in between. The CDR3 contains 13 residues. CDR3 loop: CASSGEGHNEQFF. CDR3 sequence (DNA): TGTGCCAGCAGTGGAGAGGGGCACAATGAGCAGTTCTTC.

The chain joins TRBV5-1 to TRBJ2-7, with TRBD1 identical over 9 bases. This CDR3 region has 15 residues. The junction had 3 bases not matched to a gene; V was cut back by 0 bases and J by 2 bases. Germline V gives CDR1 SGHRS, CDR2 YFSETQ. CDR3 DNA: TGCGCCAGCAGCTTGGGACAGGGGGGCGCCTACGAGCAGTACTTC. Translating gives CASSLGQGGAYEQYF.

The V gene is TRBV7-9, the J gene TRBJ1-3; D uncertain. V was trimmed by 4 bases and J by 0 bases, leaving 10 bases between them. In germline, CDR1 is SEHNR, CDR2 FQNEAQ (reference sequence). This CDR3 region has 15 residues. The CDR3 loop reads CASSSVVRSGNTIYF. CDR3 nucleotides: TGTGCCAGCAGCTCGGTCGTCCGCTCTGGAAACACCATATATTTT.

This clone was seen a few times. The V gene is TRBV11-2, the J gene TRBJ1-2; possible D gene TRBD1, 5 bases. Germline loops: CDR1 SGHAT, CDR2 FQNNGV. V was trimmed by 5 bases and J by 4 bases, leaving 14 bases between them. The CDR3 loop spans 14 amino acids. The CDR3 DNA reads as TGTGCCAGCAGCCCGGGAGGGGACCGCTATGGCTACACCTTC. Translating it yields CASSPGGDRYGYTF.

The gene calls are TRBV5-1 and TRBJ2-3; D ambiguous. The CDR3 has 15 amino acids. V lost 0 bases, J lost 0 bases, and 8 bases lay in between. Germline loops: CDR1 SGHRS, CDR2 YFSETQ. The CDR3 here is CASSLAGSSTDTQYF. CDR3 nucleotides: TGCGCCAGCAGCTTGGCGGGCAGTAGCACAGATACGCAGTATTTT.

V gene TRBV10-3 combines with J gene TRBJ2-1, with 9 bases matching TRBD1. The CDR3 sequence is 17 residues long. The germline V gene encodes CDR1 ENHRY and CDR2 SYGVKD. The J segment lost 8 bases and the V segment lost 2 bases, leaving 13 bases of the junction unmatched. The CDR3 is CAISEGQTGGSKYEQFF. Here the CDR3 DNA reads TGTGCCATCAGTGAGGGTCAAACAGGGGGCTCGAAATATGAGCAGTTCTTC.

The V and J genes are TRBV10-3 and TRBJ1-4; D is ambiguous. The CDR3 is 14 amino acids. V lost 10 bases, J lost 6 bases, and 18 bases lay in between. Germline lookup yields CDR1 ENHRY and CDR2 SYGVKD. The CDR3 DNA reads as TGTGCCACCGCAACTCGGCAGGCGGATGAAAAACTGTTTTTT. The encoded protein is CATATRQADEKLFF.

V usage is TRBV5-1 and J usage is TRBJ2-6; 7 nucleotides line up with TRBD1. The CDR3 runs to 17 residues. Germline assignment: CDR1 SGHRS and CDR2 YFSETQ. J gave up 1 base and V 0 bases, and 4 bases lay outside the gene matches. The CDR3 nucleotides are TGCGCCAGCAGCTTGGCTCCGACAGGGTCTGGGGCCAACGTCCTGACTTTC. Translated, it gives CASSLAPTGSGANVLTF.

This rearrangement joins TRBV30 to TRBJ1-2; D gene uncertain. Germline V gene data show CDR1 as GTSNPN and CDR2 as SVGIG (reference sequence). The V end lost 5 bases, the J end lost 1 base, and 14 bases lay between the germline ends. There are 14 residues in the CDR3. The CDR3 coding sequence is TGTGCCTGGGTGGATGAGACAATTAACTATGGCTACACCTTC. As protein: CAWVDETINYGYTF.

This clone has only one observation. The CDR3, as DNA: TGTGCCAGTAGTCCCCGACTAGCGGGGGGCTACAATGAGCAGTTCTTC. This codes for CASSPRLAGGYNEQFF. The chain couples TRBV19 to TRBJ2-1; 13 positions agree with TRBD2. The V gene's germline CDR1 is LNHDA and CDR2 SQIVND (reference sequence). The CDR3 runs to 16 residues. V gave up 5 bases and J gave up 3 bases; unmatched junction bases: 4.

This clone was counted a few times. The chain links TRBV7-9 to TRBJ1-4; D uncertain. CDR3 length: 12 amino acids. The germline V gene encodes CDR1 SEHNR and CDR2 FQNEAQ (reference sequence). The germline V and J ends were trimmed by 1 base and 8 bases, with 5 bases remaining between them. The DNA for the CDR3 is TGTGCCAGCAGCTTAGGTGGGGAAAAACTGTTTTTT. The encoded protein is CASSLGGEKLFF.

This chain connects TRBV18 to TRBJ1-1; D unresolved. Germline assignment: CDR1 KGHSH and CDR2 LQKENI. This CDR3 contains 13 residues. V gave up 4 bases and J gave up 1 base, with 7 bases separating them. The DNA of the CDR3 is TGTGCCAGCTCACTGGAGGGGAACACTGAAGCTTTCTTT. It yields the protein CASSLEGNTEAFF. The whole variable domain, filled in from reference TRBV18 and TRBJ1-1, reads NAGVMQNPRHLVRRRGQEARLRCSPMKGHSHVYWYRQLPEEGLKFMVYLQKENIIDESGMPKERFSAEFPKEGPSILRIQQVVRGDSAAYFCASSLEGNTEAFFGQGTRLTVV.

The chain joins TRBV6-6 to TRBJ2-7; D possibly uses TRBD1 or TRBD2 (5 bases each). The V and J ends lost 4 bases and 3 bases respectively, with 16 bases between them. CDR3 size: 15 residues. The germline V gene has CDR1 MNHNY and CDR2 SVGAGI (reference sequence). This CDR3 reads CASSSVGTKHYEQYF. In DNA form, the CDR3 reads TGTGCCAGCAGTTCCGTCGGGACGAAACACTACGAGCAGTACTTC.

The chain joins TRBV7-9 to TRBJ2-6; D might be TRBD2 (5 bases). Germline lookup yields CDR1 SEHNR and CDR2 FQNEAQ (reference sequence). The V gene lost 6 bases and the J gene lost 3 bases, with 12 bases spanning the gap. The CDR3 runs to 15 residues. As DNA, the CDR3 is TGTGCCAGCAGTGGAGGCGTGGTTGGGGCCAACGTCCTGACTTTC. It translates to CASSGGVVGANVLTF.

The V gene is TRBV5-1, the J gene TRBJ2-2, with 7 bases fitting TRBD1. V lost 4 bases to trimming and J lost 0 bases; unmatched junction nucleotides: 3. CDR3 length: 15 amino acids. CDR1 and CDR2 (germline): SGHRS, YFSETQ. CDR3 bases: TGCGCCAGCAGCCCTGGGACAGCGAACACCGGGGAGCTGTTTTTT. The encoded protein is CASSPGTANTGELFF.

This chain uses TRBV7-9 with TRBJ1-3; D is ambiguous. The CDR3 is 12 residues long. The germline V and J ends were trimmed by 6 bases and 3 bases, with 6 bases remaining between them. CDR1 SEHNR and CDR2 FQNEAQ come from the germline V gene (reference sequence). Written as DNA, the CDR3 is TGTGCCAGCAGGGCCAGTGGAAACACCATATATTTT. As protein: CASRASGNTIYF. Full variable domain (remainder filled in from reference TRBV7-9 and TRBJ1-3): DTGVSQNPRHKITKRGQNVTFRCDPISEHNRLYWYRQTLGQGPEFLTYFQNEAQLEKSRLLSDRFSAERPKGSFSTLEIQRTEQGDSAMYLCASRASGNTIYFGEGSWLTVV.

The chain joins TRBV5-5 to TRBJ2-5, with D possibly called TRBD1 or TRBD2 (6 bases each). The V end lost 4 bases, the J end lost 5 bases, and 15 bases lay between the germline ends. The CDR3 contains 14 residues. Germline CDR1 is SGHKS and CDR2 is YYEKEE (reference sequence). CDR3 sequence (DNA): TGTGCCAGCAGCATCGGGGGCCTTAAGGAGACCCAGTACTTC. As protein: CASSIGGLKETQYF.

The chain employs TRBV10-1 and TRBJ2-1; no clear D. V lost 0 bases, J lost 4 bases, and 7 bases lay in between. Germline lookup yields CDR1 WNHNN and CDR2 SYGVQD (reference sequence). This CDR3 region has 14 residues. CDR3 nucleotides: TGCGCCAGCAGTGAGTCGCCAGATTACAATGAGCAGTTCTTC. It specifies CASSESPDYNEQFF.

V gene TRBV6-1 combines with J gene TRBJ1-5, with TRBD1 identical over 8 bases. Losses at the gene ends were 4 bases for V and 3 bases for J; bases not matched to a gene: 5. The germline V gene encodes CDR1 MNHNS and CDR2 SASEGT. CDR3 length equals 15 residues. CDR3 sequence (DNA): TGTGCCAGCAGTGGGCAGGGGGCCCTCAATCAGCCCCAGCATTTT. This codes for CASSGQGALNQPQHF.

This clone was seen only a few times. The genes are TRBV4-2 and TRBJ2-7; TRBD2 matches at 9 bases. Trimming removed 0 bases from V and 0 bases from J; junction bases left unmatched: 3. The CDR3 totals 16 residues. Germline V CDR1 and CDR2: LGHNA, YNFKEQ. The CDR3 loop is CASSQESSGASYEQYF. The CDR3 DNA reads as TGTGCCAGCAGCCAAGAGTCTAGCGGGGCCTCCTACGAGCAGTACTTC.

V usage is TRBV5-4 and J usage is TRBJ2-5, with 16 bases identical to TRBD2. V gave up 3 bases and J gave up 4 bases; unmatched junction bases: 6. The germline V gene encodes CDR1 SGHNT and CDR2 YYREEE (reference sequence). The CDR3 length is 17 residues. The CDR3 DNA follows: TGTGCCAGCAGCTCCGGGACTAGCGGGGGGGGAGGAGAGACCCAGTACTTC. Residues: CASSSGTSGGGGETQYF.